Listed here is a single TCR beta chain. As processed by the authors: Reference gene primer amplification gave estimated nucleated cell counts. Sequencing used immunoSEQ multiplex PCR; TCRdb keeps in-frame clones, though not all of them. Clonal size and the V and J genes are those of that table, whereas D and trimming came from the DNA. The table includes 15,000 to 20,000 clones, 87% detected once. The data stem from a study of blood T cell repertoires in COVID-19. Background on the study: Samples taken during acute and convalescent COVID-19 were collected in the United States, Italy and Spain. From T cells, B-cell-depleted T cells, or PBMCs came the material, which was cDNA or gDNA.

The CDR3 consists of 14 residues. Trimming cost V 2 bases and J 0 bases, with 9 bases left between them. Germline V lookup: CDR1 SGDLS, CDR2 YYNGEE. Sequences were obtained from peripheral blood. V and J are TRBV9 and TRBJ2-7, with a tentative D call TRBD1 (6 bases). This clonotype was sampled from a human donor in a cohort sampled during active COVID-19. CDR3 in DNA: TGTGCCAGCAGCGTCCGGGACACCTCCTACGAGCAGTACTTC. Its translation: CASSVRDTSYEQYF.